This T cell receptor (beta chain) was sequenced for a study of graft-versus-host responses after intestinal transplantation (dated by TCRdb to the early 2020s). About the investigation overall: The transplants that recipients got were multivisceral, liver-intestinal, or isolated intestinal. All recipients received anti-thymocyte globulin induction followed by maintenance tacrolimus and steroids for approximately 3 years. After intestinal transplantation, graft-versus-host and host-versus-graft alloreactive T cell clones were followed in the graft, circulation and bone marrow using bulk TCR-beta CDR3 sequencing. Alloreactive clones were identified by sequencing pre-transplant mixed lymphocyte reaction products and comparing these products with unstimulated pre-transplant donor and recipient T cells. The cohort enrolled 20 to 30 intestinal transplant recipients including one retransplant, and a few patients lacking pretransplant specimens were excluded. A peak of at least 4% donor T cells among recipient peripheral blood mononuclear cells was the definition used for donor T cell macrochimerism. Rather than going through the commercial service, samples from a few later patients were sequenced in-house on an Illumina MiSeq and processed with MiXCR. Here is what the overall study found, with its caveats: GvH clones turned up in recipient bone marrow, with some appearing earlier in ileal mucosa or blood, a pattern consistent with an intestinal mucosal origin. The relatively low number and heterogeneity of intestinal transplant patients limited the conclusions. High GvH to HvG T cell clonal ratios were observed in the allografts of patients with donor T cell macrochimerism. Early after transplant, declines in HvG clones were associated with peak levels of circulating GvH clones.

With respect to this clone: What this receptor recognizes is not known. Within one base of it there is no much larger clone, and no base qualities were kept.

V is shortened by 5 bases, J by 1 base, and the region joining them spans 12 bases. The CDR3 measures 15 amino acids from cysteine to phenylalanine. Just CDR3 DNA is preserved here, 45 bases in frame from base 1. According to the germline V gene, CDR1 reads MDHEN and CDR2 reads SYDVKM. The method was the immunoSEQ multiplex PCR assay. High-throughput TCR-beta CDR3 sequencing of genomic DNA from most patients was performed by Adaptive Biotechnologies. In the original analysis: TCR sequencing data were retrieved from Adaptive's ImmunoSEQ software for around 18 patients, whereas a few other patients were processed with MiXCR and VDJtools. CDR3 nucleotide sequences shared by donor and recipient were removed because the origin of these sequences could not be assigned. To be classed as alloreactive, a clone needed at least 2-fold expansion over unstimulated cells and a minimum CFSE-low frequency of 0.002% (template counts) or 0.001% (read counts). Clones were considered mappable if detected in sequenced pre-transplant spleen, lymph node, or MLR CFSE-low populations of the donor or recipient. The cumulative frequency of alloreactive clones was calculated as a percentage of all sequences, weighted by copy number. TCRdb took this table from immuneACCESS and kept in-frame rearrangements with V and J called. Such tables lack part of the clones; where checked against another copy, unresolved V genes explain under half of the gap, and the rest is unexplained. Clone size and V and J calls were adopted from that table, with D and trimming inferred from the DNA. Across this sample there are 35,000 to 55,000 clones, with about 93% seen only once. Of the sample, more than 4.5% falls within the top ten clones.

In the first month after transplant, blood samples were collected up to 4 times, and after that at least monthly when available. The receptor was isolated from a human patient who received an intestinal transplant, so some T cells may come from the graft donor. The input for sequencing was PBMCs, taken 750 to 800 days after a first intestinal transplant, on the day of a second. This chain is built from TRBV28 and TRBJ2-1, and TRBD1 may be the D gene, going by 6 matching bases. CDR3 region: CASSPDRGSYNEQFF. In nucleotides, the sequence is TGTGCCAGCAGTCCGGACAGAGGGTCCTACAATGAGCAGTTCTTC.